This T cell receptor beta chain was retrieved from a study of graft-versus-host responses after intestinal transplantation. The table came from immunoSEQ multiplex PCR; TCRdb's copy has only in-frame clones and leaves some out. This table has around 25,000 clones, around 76% appearing once. This CDR3 contains 14 residues. From germline, CDR1 is LGHNA and CDR2 YNFKEQ. About this clone itself: What it recognizes is unknown.

The J gene is TRBJ2-5, the V gene TRBV4-2, with D perhaps TRBD2 (5 bases). The J call may be in error: the DNA end matches TRBJ2-7 better. Sample: unstimulated CD4+ T cells sorted from spleen or lymph node cells, taken before intestinal transplant. This TCR was sampled from a human donor who received an intestinal transplant. CDR3 sequence: CASSQETGTYEQYF. In DNA, the CDR3 is TGTGCCAGCAGCCAAGAAACGGGGACCTACGAGCAGTACTTC.